This T cell receptor (beta chain) originates from a study of sequential checkpoint blockade in melanoma. On the study more broadly: First-line arms were nivolumab then ipilimumab, or the reverse, randomized 1:1. DNA from around 90 pretreatment tumor samples underwent TCRβ immunosequencing. General study findings and limits: Response in arm A was associated with pretreatment TIL clonality.

Data came from immunoSEQ multiplex PCR; TCRdb stores just in-frame clones and leaves some out. The table records roughly 3,200 clones, under 20% of them present only once. Trimming cost V 6 bases and J 2 bases, with 10 bases left between them. This CDR3 is built from 13 residues. The V gene's germline CDR1 is KGHSH and CDR2 LQKENI. Treatment: randomized to nivolumab then ipilimumab (arm A) or the reverse (arm B). DNA-damaging chemotherapy had not been given to any patient beforehand. Details on this clone: Its specificity is unknown.

The origin of this receptor is a human donor with melanoma. The chain is built from TRBV18 and TRBJ2-5; no reliable D call. The starting material was tumor tissue (inferred from file names), obtained from a patient given nivolumab and ipilimumab in sequence. CDR3 loop: CASSAQLQETQYF. DNA of the CDR3: TGTGCCAGCTCTGCACAGCTTCAAGAGACCCAGTACTTC.